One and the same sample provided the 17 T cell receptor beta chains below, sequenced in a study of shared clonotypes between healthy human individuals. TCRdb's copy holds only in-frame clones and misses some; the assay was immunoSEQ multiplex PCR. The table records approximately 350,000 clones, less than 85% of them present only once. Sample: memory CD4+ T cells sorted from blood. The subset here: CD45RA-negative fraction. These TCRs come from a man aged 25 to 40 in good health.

This CDR3 is CAISEVGDNHGYTF. The CDR3 DNA sequence: TGTGCCATCAGTGAAGTGGGGGACAATCATGGCTACACCTTC. The chain joins TRBV10-3 to TRBJ1-2, with a tentative D call TRBD1 (6 bases). V was clipped by 3 bases and J by 6 bases, with 14 bases between them. Looked up from germline, CDR1 is ENHRY and CDR2 is SYGVKD. The CDR3 totals 14 residues.

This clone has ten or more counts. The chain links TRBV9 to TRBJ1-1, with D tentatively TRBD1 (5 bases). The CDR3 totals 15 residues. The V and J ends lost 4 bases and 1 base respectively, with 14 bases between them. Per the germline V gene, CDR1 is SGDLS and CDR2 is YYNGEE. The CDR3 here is CASSFRGLPNTEAFF. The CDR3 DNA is TGTGCCAGCAGCTTCCGGGGGTTACCGAACACTGAAGCTTTCTTT.

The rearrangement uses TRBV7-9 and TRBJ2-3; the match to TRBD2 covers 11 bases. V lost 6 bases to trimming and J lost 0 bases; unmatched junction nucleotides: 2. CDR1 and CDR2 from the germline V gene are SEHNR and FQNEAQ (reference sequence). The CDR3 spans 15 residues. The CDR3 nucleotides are TGTGCCAGCAGGACTAGCGGGAAAAGCACAGATACGCAGTATTTT. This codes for CASRTSGKSTDTQYF.

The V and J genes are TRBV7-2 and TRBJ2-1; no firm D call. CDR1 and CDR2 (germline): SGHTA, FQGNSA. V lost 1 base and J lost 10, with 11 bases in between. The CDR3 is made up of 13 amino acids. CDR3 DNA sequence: TGTGCCAGCAGCTTAGGTCCTAGAGACGAGCAGTTCTTC. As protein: CASSLGPRDEQFF.

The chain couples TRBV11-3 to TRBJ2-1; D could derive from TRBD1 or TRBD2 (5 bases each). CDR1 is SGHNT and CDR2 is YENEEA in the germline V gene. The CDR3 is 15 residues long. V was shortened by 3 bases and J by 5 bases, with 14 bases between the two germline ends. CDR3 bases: TGTGCCAGCAGCTTCGGAGGACACAGTAACAATGAGCAGTTCTTC. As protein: CASSFGGHSNNEQFF.

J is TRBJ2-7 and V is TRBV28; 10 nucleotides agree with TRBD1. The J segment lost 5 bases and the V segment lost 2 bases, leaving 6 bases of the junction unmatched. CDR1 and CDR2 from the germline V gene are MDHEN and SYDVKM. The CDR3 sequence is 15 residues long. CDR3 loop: CASSLRDRGLDEQYF. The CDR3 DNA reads TGTGCCAGCAGTTTAAGGGACAGGGGTTTGGACGAGCAGTACTTC.

CDR3 region: CASSSGQGNVIQYF. The CDR3, as DNA: TGTGCCAGTAGTTCCGGACAGGGGAACGTCATTCAGTACTTC. The V gene is TRBV19, the J gene TRBJ2-4; 9 bases are shared with TRBD1. The CDR3 runs to 14 residues. Germline loops: CDR1 LNHDA, CDR2 SQIVND (reference sequence). The ends lost 5 bases at V and 9 bases at J; junction bases unmatched: 8.

The CDR3 sequence: CASSLPPGNTIYF. In DNA, the CDR3 is TGTGCCAGCAGCCTCCCCCCTGGAAACACCATATATTTT. The V call is TRBV11-3, the J call TRBJ1-3; no clear D. Trimming removed 5 bases from V and 2 bases from J, with 7 bases in between. The germline CDR1 and CDR2 sequences are SGHNT and YENEEA. The CDR3 has 13 amino acids. Full variable domain (rest looked up from reference TRBV11-3 and TRBJ1-3): EAGVVQSPRYKIIEKKQPVAFWCNPISGHNTLYWYLQNLGQGPELLIRYENEEAVDDSQLPKDRFSAERLKGVDSTLKIQPAELGDSAVYLCASSLPPGNTIYFGEGSWLTVV.

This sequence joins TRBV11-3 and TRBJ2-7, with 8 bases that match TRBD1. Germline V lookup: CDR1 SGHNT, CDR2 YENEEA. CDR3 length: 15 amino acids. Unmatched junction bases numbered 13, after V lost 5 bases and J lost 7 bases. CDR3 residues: CASSPGGGPYSEQYF. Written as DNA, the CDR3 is TGTGCCAGCAGCCCAGGGGGCGGTCCGTACTCGGAGCAGTACTTC.

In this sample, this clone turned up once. Here the CDR3 DNA reads TGCGCCAGCAGCCATTATAGCGGGACGGGTGATACGCAGTATTTT. This gives the protein CASSHYSGTGDTQYF. V is TRBV4-1 and J is TRBJ2-3; 8 bases align to TRBD2. The J segment lost 6 bases and the V segment lost 3 bases, leaving 8 bases of the junction unmatched. Germline lookup yields CDR1 MGHRA and CDR2 YSYEKL. This CDR3 is 15 amino acids long.

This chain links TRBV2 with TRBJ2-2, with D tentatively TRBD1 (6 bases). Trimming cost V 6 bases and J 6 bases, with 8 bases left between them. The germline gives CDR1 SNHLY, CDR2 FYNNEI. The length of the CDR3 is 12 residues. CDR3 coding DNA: TGTGCCAGCAGCCACAGGGCCGGGGAGCTGTTTTTT. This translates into CASSHRAGELFF. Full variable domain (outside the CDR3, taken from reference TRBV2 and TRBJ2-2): EPEVTQTPSHQVTQMGQEVILRCVPISNHLYFYWYRQILGQKVEFLVSFYNNEISEKSEIFDDQFSVERPDGSNFTLKIRSTKLEDSAMYFCASSHRAGELFFGEGSRLTVL.

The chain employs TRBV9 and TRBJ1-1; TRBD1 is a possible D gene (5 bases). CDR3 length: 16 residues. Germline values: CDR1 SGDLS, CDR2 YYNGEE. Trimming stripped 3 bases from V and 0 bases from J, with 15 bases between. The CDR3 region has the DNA TGTGCCAGCAGCGCCACGGGACTCCTGATGAACACTGAAGCTTTCTTT. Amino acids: CASSATGLLMNTEAFF.

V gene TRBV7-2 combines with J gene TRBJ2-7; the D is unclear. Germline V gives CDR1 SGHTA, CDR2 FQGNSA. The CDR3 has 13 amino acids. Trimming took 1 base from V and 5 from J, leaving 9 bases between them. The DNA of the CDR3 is TGTGCCAGCAGCTTAGAAGGTTTAAACGAGCAGTACTTC. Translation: CASSLEGLNEQYF.

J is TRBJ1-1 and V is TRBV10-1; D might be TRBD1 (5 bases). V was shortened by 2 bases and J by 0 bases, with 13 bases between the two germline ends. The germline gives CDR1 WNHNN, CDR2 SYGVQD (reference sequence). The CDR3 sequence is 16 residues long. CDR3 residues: CASSETAGRLNTEAFF. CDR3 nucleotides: TGCGCCAGCAGTGAGACTGCGGGACGTCTGAACACTGAAGCTTTCTTT.

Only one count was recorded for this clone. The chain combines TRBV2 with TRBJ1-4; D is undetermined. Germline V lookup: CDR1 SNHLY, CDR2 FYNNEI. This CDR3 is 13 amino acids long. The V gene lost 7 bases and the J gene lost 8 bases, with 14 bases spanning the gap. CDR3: CASMRGRREKLFF. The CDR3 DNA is TGTGCCAGCATGCGAGGGAGGAGGGAAAAACTGTTTTTT.

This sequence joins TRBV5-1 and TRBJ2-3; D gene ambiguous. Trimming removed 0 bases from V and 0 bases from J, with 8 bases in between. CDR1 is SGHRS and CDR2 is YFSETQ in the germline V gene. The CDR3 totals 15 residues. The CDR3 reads CASSLDPGSTDTQYF. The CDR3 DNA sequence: TGCGCCAGCAGCTTGGACCCGGGTAGCACAGATACGCAGTATTTT.

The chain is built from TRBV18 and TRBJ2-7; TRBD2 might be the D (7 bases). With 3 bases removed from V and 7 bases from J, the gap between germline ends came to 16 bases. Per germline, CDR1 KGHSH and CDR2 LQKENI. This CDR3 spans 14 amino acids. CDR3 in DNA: TGTGCCAGCTCACCGACAGGCGGGAGAGTGGAGCAGTACTTC. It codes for CASSPTGGRVEQYF. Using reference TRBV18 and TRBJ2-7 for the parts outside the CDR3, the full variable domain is NAGVMQNPRHLVRRRGQEARLRCSPMKGHSHVYWYRQLPEEGLKFMVYLQKENIIDESGMPKERFSAEFPKEGPSILRIQQVVRGDSAAYFCASSPTGGRVEQYFGPGTRLTVT.